The clone carrying this T cell receptor (beta chain) was seen only a few times. TCRdb reprocessed the 5' RACE reads via MiXCR and lists one record per CDR3 protein. Of under 700,000 distinct CDR3 sequences in the sample, roughly 22% were seen once. These data originate in a study of T-cell memory formation after mild COVID-19. This CDR3 comprises 14 residues. V was clipped by 6 bases and J by 4 bases; unmatched bases: 4. Germline loops: CDR1 MNHEY, CDR2 SVGEGT. The sample consisted of PBMCs or a T cell subset sorted from them (not recorded which). The source is an adult woman who had mild COVID-19 (a few samples of this study predate the infection). Cell type and time point are not known. The gene calls are TRBV6-2 or TRBV6-3 and TRBJ2-1, with 9 bases that match TRBD2. Here the CDR3 reads CASSKTSGYNEQFF. DNA for the CDR3: TGTGCCAGCAGCAAGACTAGCGGATACAATGAGCAGTTCTTC.